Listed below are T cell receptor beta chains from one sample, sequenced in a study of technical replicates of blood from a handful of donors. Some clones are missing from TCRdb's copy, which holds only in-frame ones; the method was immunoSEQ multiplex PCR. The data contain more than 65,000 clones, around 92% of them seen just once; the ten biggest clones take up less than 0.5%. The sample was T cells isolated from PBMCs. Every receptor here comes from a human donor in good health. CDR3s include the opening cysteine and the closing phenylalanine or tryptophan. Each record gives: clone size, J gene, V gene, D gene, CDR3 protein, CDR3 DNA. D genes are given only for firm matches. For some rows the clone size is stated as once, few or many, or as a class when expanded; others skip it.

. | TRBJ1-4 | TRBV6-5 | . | CASRSKGYWGEKLFF | TGTGCCAGCAGATCCAAGGGGTATTGGGGTGAAAAACTGTTTTTT
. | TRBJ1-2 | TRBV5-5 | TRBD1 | CASSWDSPNYGYTF | TGTGCCAGCAGCTGGGACAGCCCTAACTATGGCTACACCTTC
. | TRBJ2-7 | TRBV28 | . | CAISEQLAMGEQYF | TGTGCCATCTCAGAACAACTAGCTATGGGCGAGCAGTACTTC
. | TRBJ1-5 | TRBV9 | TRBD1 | CASSVTGNNQPQHF | TGTGCCAGCAGCGTGACAGGGAACAATCAGCCCCAGCATTTT
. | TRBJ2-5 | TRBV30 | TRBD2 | CAWSHGTSGRARETQYF | TGTGCCTGGAGTCATGGGACTAGCGGGAGGGCAAGGGAGACCCAGTACTTC
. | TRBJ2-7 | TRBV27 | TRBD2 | CASSHSGREVEQYF | TGTGCCAGCAGTCATAGCGGGAGGGAAGTCGAGCAGTACTTC
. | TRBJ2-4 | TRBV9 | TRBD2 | CASSVGGLAGPVAKNIQYF | TGTGCCAGCAGCGTAGGAGGTCTAGCGGGGCCTGTAGCCAAAAACATTCAGTACTTC
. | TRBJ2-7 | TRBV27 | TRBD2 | CASSAGTTRSEEQYF | TGTGCCAGCAGTGCCGGGACTACCCGCTCGGAGGAGCAGTACTTC
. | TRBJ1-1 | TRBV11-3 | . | CASSLGAGVFMNTEAFF | TGTGCCAGCAGCTTAGGGGCAGGGGTCTTTATGAACACTGAAGCTTTCTTT
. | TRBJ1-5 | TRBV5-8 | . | CASSFLYNQPQHF | TGTGCCAGCAGCTTTTTATACAATCAGCCCCAGCATTTT
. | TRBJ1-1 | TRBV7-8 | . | CASSFFQAPTEAFF | TGTGCCAGCAGCTTTTTCCAGGCACCCACTGAAGCTTTCTTT
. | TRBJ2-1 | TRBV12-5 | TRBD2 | CASGLPAGGEQFF | TGTGCTAGTGGTTTGCCAGCGGGGGGTGAGCAGTTCTTC
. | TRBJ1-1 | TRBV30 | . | CAWSVLLMYHRASFTEAFF | TGTGCCTGGAGTGTACTTTTGATGTACCACCGCGCTTCCTTTACTGAAGCTTTCTTT
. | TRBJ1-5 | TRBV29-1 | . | CSVEIREGQPQHF | TGCAGCGTTGAGATCAGGGAAGGCCAGCCCCAGCATTTT
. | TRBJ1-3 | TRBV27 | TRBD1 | CASSPTGVRNTIYF | TGTGCCAGCAGCCCGACAGGGGTCAGAAACACCATATATTTT
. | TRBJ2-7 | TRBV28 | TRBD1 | CASSSADRVFHEQYF | TGTGCCAGCAGTTCAGCCGACAGGGTTTTCCACGAGCAGTACTTC
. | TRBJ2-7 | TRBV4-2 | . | CASSQANYEQYF | TGTGCCAGCAGCCAAGCTAACTACGAGCAGTACTTC
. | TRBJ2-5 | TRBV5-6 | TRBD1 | CASTDRERETQYF | TGTGCCAGCACCGACAGGGAGAGGGAGACCCAGTACTTC
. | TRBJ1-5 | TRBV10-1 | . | CASSTGQSNQPQHF | TGCGCCAGCAGCACAGGACAAAGCAATCAGCCCCAGCATTTT
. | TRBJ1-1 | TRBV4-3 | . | CASSQDGGAQAEAFF | TGCGCCAGCAGCCAAGATGGGGGGGCGCAGGCTGAAGCTTTCTTT
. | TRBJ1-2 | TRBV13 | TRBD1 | CASTSLGQGGGYTF | TGTGCCAGCACCTCCCTGGGACAGGGGGGTGGCTACACCTTC
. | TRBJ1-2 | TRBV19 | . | CASSPQGSYGYTF | TGTGCCAGTAGTCCCCAGGGTAGCTATGGCTACACCTTC
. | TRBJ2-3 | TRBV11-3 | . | CASSLNPAGHTQYF | TGTGCCAGCAGCTTAAATCCCGCAGGGCATACGCAGTATTTT
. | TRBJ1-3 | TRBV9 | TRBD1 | CASSVGTGAGNTIYF | TGTGCCAGCAGCGTCGGGACAGGGGCTGGAAACACCATATATTTT
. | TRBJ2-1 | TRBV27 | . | CASSPSRGTEYNEQFF | TGTGCCAGCAGTCCCAGCCGGGGTACGGAGTACAATGAGCAGTTCTTC
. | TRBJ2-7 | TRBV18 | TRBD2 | CASHGSEGGDEQYF | TGTGCCAGCCACGGAAGCGAGGGAGGGGACGAGCAGTACTTC
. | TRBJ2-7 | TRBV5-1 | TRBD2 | CASSSISSGRAYEQYF | TGCGCCAGCAGCTCCATTTCTAGCGGGAGGGCATACGAGCAGTACTTC
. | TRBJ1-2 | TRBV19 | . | CASSINLVGGYTF | TGTGCCAGTAGTATTAACTTGGTCGGTGGCTACACCTTC
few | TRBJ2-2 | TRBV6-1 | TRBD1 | CASHGTGLTGELFF | TGTGCCAGCCACGGGACAGGGCTCACCGGGGAGCTGTTTTTT
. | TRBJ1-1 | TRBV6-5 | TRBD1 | CASRSAGGEAFF | TGTGCCAGCAGAAGTGCAGGGGGCGAAGCTTTCTTT
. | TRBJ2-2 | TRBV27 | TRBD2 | CASSSSGIGGELFF | TGTGCCAGCAGTTCTAGCGGGATTGGCGGGGAGCTGTTTTTT
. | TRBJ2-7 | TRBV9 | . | CASSVGEVITYEQYF | TGTGCCAGCAGCGTAGGCGAAGTCATTACCTACGAGCAGTACTTC
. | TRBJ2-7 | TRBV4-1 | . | CASSQDLLQGSHEQYF | TGCGCCAGCAGCCAAGATTTATTACAGGGATCCCACGAGCAGTACTTC
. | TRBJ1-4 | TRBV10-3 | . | CAISESGGTGEKLFF | TGTGCCATCAGTGAGTCAGGAGGTACGGGGGAAAAACTGTTTTTT
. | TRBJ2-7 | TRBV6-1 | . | CASSDKASSYEQYF | TGTGCCAGCAGTGACAAAGCGAGCTCCTACGAGCAGTACTTC
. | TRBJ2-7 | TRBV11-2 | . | CASSSKRSGSSYEQYF | TGTGCCAGCAGCTCGAAGAGAAGCGGGTCGTCCTACGAGCAGTACTTC
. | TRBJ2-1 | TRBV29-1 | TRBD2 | CSPGLAGGNEQFF | TGCAGCCCGGGACTAGCGGGTGGCAATGAGCAGTTCTTC
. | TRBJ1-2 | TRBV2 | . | CASSVGATSNYGYTF | TGTGCCAGCAGTGTTGGAGCGACGTCTAACTATGGCTACACCTTC
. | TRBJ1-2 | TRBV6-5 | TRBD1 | CASSHAFDRVYGYTF | TGTGCCAGCAGTCATGCCTTTGACAGGGTCTATGGCTACACCTTC
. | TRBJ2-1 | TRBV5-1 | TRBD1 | CASRAGTGNNEQFF | TGCGCCAGCAGGGCCGGGACAGGCAACAATGAGCAGTTCTTC
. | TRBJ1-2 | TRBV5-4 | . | CASSLGQTFNYGYTF | TGTGCCAGCAGCTTGGGACAGACCTTTAACTATGGCTACACCTTC
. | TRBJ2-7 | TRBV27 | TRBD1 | CASSYFGQGFYEQYF | TGTGCCAGCAGTTACTTTGGACAGGGCTTCTACGAGCAGTACTTC
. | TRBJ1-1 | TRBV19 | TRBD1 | CASSSPGTVGEAFF | TGTGCCAGTAGCTCTCCAGGGACAGTCGGCGAAGCTTTCTTT
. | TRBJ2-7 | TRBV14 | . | CASSQVRPTGDRDKDYEQYF | TGTGCCAGCAGCCAAGTGCGCCCAACCGGAGACCGGGACAAAGACTACGAGCAGTACTTC
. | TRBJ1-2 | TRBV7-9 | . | CASSLLDQDGYTF | TGTGCCAGCAGCTTACTTGATCAGGATGGCTACACCTTC
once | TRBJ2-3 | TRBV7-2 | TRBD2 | CASSLNGLGITDTQYF | TGTGCCAGCAGCTTAAATGGACTAGGAATCACAGATACGCAGTATTTT
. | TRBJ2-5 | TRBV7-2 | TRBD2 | CASSSGLAGEETQYF | TGTGCCAGCAGCTCGGGACTAGCGGGAGAAGAGACCCAGTACTTC
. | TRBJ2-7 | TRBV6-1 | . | CASSEGGSRRPF | TGTGCCAGCAGTGAAGGAGGCTCTCGAAGACCGTTC
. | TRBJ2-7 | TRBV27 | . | CATAPFVGDHEQYF | TGTGCCACCGCCCCCTTCGTGGGCGACCACGAGCAGTACTTC
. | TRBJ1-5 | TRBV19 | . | CASSIGRSRVGQPQHF | TGTGCCAGTAGTATAGGACGGAGCAGGGTAGGCCAGCCCCAGCATTTT
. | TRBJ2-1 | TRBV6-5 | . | CASSLYKGGNEQFF | TGTGCCAGCAGTTTATACAAGGGCGGGAATGAGCAGTTCTTC
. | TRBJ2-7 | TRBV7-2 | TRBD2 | CASSLEAGGSYEQYF | TGTGCCAGCAGCTTGGAGGCGGGAGGGTCCTACGAGCAGTACTTC
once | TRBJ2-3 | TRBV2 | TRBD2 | CASSRPGGGHTDTQYF | TGTGCCAGCAGCCGGCCGGGAGGTGGACACACAGATACGCAGTATTTT